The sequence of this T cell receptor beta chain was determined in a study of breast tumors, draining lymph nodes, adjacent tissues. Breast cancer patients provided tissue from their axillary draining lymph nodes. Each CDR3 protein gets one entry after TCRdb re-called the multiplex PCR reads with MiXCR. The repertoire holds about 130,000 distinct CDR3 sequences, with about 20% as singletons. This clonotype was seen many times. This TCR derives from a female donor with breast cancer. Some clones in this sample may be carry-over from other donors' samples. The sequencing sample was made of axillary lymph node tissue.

This CDR3 reads CASSLSQSRSGNTIYF. The CDR3, as DNA: TGTGCCAGCAGCTTATCCCAATCCCGCTCTGGAAACACCATATATTTT. This chain links TRBV11-2 with TRBJ1-3; D not certain. Germline V gene data show CDR1 as SGHAT and CDR2 as FQNNGV. V was clipped by 2 bases and J by 0 bases, with 11 bases between them. This CDR3 comprises 16 residues.